The following is a TCR beta chain sequence with its context. Its specificity is unknown. The sample originates from a study of T cells after yellow fever vaccination. In making TCR cDNA, 5'RACE template switching added a universal primer site and UMIs to it. Each CDR3 protein gets one entry after TCRdb re-called the 5' RACE reads with MiXCR. Of about 260,000 distinct CDR3 sequences detected, about an eighth appear once; the ten largest clones hold roughly 0.5%. V was shortened by 0 bases and J by 7 bases, with 13 bases between the two germline ends. The CDR3 runs to 15 residues. The V gene's germline CDR1 is SGHTA and CDR2 FQGNSA. The study, taken as a whole, reports: Sorted repertoires could include abundant contaminating clonotypes from bulk cells. Weaker, the secondary response peaked sooner, at day 5 versus 15. Reappearance after the booster was observed for most primary-vaccination clones (around 96% CD4, about 85% CD8).

This sample comprised CD4+ T cells sorted from PBMCs, obtained 45 days after the yellow fever booster vaccination. The gene calls are TRBV7-2 and TRBJ2-1; either TRBD1 or TRBD2 may fit D (5 bases each). This sequence originates from a man aged 25-40 years who received the YFV17D yellow fever vaccine. This CDR3 is CASSLAGRGRNEQFF. In DNA, the CDR3 is TGTGCCAGCAGCTTAGCGGGACGGGGCAGGAATGAGCAGTTCTTC.